A selection of T cell receptor beta chains follows, all from one sample in a study of identical twins. TCRdb processed the 5' RACE reads anew with MiXCR; each CDR3 protein has one entry. The data show 1.5 million to 2 million distinct CDR3 sequences, around 33% seen once. The source material was cord blood. The receptors were sampled from a newborn girl in good health. Each CDR3 is given with its conserved first and last residue. The D gene is left open where the match is weak. Clone size is stated in some rows and not others, as once, few, many or a class when expanded.

j_call | d_call | v_call | clone_size | cdr3_nt | cdr3_aa
TRBJ1-1 | - | TRBV19 | few | TGTGCCAGTAGTACAACCGTCGACACTGAAGCTTTCTTT | CASSTTVDTEAFF
TRBJ2-7 | TRBD2 | TRBV20-1 | - | TGCAGTGCTAGAAGGGGACTAGCGGGGGAATATGAGCAGTACTTC | CSARRGLAGEYEQYF
TRBJ2-1 | TRBD2 | TRBV4-3 | - | TGCGCCAGCAGCCAAGTCCTAGCGGGAGGGCCAGTGTTCTTC | CASSQVLAGGPVFF
TRBJ2-7 | TRBD1 | TRBV6-6 | - | TGTGCCAGCAGTTATAACAGGGGAAGCCACAATGAGCAGTACTTC | CASSYNRGSHNEQYF
TRBJ2-1 | TRBD1 | TRBV27 | few | TGTGCCAGCAGTCCCCCCAGGGGGCGGGCTAGCTCCTACAATGAGCAGTTCTTC | CASSPPRGRASSYNEQFF
TRBJ2-7 | - | TRBV28 | few | TGTGCCAGCAGTTTACCGGGACACCACTACGAGCAGTACTTC | CASSLPGHHYEQYF
TRBJ1-1 | - | TRBV20-1 | few | TGCAGTGCTAGAGATCCCGGGTTCAACACTGAAGCTTTCTTT | CSARDPGFNTEAFF
TRBJ2-7 | - | TRBV6-1 | many | TGTGCCAGCAGTGTACAGGGCACCTACGAGCAGTACTTC | CASSVQGTYEQYF
TRBJ1-1 | - | TRBV20-1 | - | TGCAGTGCCCGGACAGCGAACACTGAAGCTTTCTTT | CSARTANTEAFF
TRBJ2-7 | TRBD1 | TRBV2 | few | TGTGCCAGCATAGGGACAGGGACCTCCTACGAGCAGTACTTC | CASIGTGTSYEQYF
TRBJ1-1 | - | TRBV4-1 | few | TGCGCCAGCAGCCAAGAGATGGGCCGGAACACTGAAGCTTTCTTT | CASSQEMGRNTEAFF
TRBJ1-4 | TRBD1 | TRBV10-3 | few | TGTGCCATCAGTGAGCCAGGGACAGGGGGCGCGTCTAATGAAAAACTGTTTTTT | CAISEPGTGGASNEKLFF
TRBJ1-1 | - | TRBV15 | - | TGTGCCACAGCGGGTGGGTCGAACACTGAAGCTTTCTTT | CATAGGSNTEAFF
TRBJ2-1 | TRBD2 | TRBV5-1 | few | TGCGCCAGCAGCAAATGGACTAGCCCCAACAATGAGCAGTTCTTC | CASSKWTSPNNEQFF
TRBJ1-2 | TRBD1 | TRBV10-3 | - | TGTGCCATCAGCTCCCCGGGACAGGGTTATGGCTGCACCTTC | CAISSPGQGYGCTF
TRBJ2-3 | - | TRBV25-1 | few | TGTGCCAGCAGTGCCCGCCCCTCGGGCACAGATACGCAGTATTTT | CASSARPSGTDTQYF
TRBJ2-4 | - | TRBV18 | many | TGTGCCAGCAGCCCCGGACTTTTAGCCAAAAACATTCAGTACTTC | CASSPGLLAKNIQYF
TRBJ2-1 | - | TRBV5-5 | - | TGTGCCAGCAGCTTGGACAGCTTTAACACTGAAGCTTTCTTC | CASSLDSFNTEAFF
TRBJ1-4 | TRBD1 | TRBV28 | - | TGTGCCAGCAGTGTGACCGGGACAGGGCGGGAAAAACTGTTTTTT | CASSVTGTGREKLFF
TRBJ1-5 | - | TRBV6-2/TRBV6-3 | few | TGTGCCAGCAGCCCTGACGGACCCAATCAGCCCCAGCATTTT | CASSPDGPNQPQHF
TRBJ2-7 | TRBD2 | TRBV18 | - | TGTGCCAGCTCACTTAGCGGGAGTGGCTCCTACGAGCAGTACTTC | CASSLSGSGSYEQYF
TRBJ1-5 | - | TRBV20-1 | - | TGCAGTGCTAACGAAGGAGCTAATCAGCCCCAGCATTTT | CSANEGANQPQHF
TRBJ2-1 | TRBD2 | TRBV5-1 | - | TGCGCCAGCAGCTGGACTAGCGGGGGGGTTGAGCAGTTCTTC | CASSWTSGGVEQFF
TRBJ2-1 | TRBD2 | TRBV29-1 | - | TGCAGCGTTGAGGGGGGACTAACCTCCTACAATGAGCAGTTCTTC | CSVEGGLTSYNEQFF
TRBJ1-1 | TRBD1 | TRBV7-6 | - | TGTGCCAGCAGCTTAGGGACAGGCGACATTAACACTGAAGCTTTCTTT | CASSLGTGDINTEAFF
TRBJ1-5 | - | TRBV21-1 | few | TGTGCCAGCAGCAAAGGGACAGGGAATCAGCCCCAGCATTTT | CASSKGTGNQPQHF
TRBJ1-5 | - | TRBV5-1 | many | TGTGCCAGCAGTTTAGGGGGGCCAAATCAGCCCCAGCATTTT | CASSLGGPNQPQHF
TRBJ1-1 | - | TRBV6-1 | - | TGTGCCAGCAGTGAACCCCGGGCTGAAGCTTTCTTT | CASSEPRAEAFF